The 31 T cell receptor beta chains in this list originate from one sample, sequenced in a study of cytomegalovirus exposure and HLA in healthy donors (dated by TCRdb to 2015 to 2018). Library prep was done by the immunoSEQ multiplex PCR assay. What TCRdb holds here is the immuneACCESS table cut down to in-frame rearrangements. Part of the clones is not present; checked against another copy, under half of the missing clones reflect an unresolved V gene, and the others are unexplained. Within this sample are 100,000 or so clones, with roughly 87% of them counted one time only. 5.5% to 7.5% of the sample rests with the top ten. Source material: PBMCs. The source of these receptors is a man aged 18 to 30 in good health and CMV-seropositive.

The chain joins TRBV5-1 to TRBJ2-7; 7 bases are a match to TRBD1. V was clipped by 0 bases and J by 6 bases; unmatched bases: 6. This CDR3 contains 14 residues. Germline-derived CDR1 and CDR2 are SGHRS and YFSETQ. The CDR3 nucleotides read TGCGCCAGCAGCTTGGACAGGGGTGGGCTCGAGCAGTACTTC. Its translation: CASSLDRGGLEQYF.

Here the CDR3 reads CASSVRQGANTGELFF. CDR3 nucleotide sequence: TGTGCCAGCAGCGTTAGACAGGGTGCGAACACCGGGGAGCTGTTTTTT. The V and J genes are TRBV9 and TRBJ2-2; TRBD1 matches at 7 bases. CDR1 is SGDLS, CDR2 YYNGEE, per germline. The CDR3 is 16 residues long. The ends lost 2 bases at V and 0 bases at J; junction bases unmatched: 4. Based on the CDR3 plus reference TRBV9 and TRBJ2-2, the full variable domain is DSGVTQTPKHLITATGQRVTLRCSPRSGDLSVYWYQQSLDQGLQFLIQYYNGEERAKGNILERFSAQQFPDLHSELNLSSLELGDSALYFCASSVRQGANTGELFFGEGSRLTVL.

The V gene is TRBV11-3, the J gene TRBJ2-5, with D unclear. CDR3 length: 15 amino acids. The V gene's germline CDR1 is SGHNT and CDR2 YENEEA. Deletions cut 5 bases from V and 5 bases from J, with 18 bases between. CDR3 DNA sequence: TGTGCCAGCAGCCCACCTCTGAGGTCCCGCGAGACCCAGTACTTC. Amino acid sequence: CASSPPLRSRETQYF.

V gene TRBV7-9 combines with J gene TRBJ2-7; tentative D call: TRBD2 (5 bases). The CDR3 is 12 amino acids. Germline values: CDR1 SEHNR, CDR2 FQNEAQ (reference sequence). V was shortened by 1 base and J by 5 bases, with 6 bases between the two germline ends. The CDR3 DNA reads TGTGCCAGCAGCTTAGGAGGGCACGAGCAGTACTTC. Protein sequence: CASSLGGHEQYF.

The CDR3 bases are TGTGCCAGCGGGAATAGCGGGGGGGTTTATACGCAGTATTTT. This gives the protein CASGNSGGVYTQYF. The chain employs TRBV19 and TRBJ2-3; 11 nucleotides agree with TRBD2. This CDR3 has 14 residues. J was trimmed by 7 bases and V by 9 bases; bases with no gene match: 9. Germline V CDR1 and CDR2: LNHDA, SQIVND (reference sequence).

The chain has TRBV7-9 and TRBJ2-4, with 7 bases matching TRBD1. CDR1 and CDR2 from the germline V gene are SEHNR and FQNEAQ (reference sequence). This CDR3 is built from 15 residues. V gave up 5 bases and J gave up 6 bases; unmatched junction bases: 10. CDR3 nucleotides: TGTGCCAGCAGCGGTTACCGGGACAGACGAAACATTCAGTACTTC. Amino acid sequence: CASSGYRDRRNIQYF.

This rearrangement joins TRBV9 to TRBJ2-1; 9 nucleotides agree with TRBD1. The length of the CDR3 is 13 residues. Germline CDR1 SGDLS, CDR2 YYNGEE. V lost 0 bases, J lost 14 bases, and 6 bases stayed unmatched. CDR3 region: CASSVGGRDREFF. CDR3 nucleotide sequence: TGTGCCAGCAGCGTAGGGGGTAGGGACAGGGAGTTCTTC.

The chain combines TRBV5-1 with TRBJ2-7; TRBD1 aligns across 9 bases. Germline V gene lookup returns CDR1 SGHRS and CDR2 YFSETQ. The V and J ends lost 4 bases and 1 base, in that order; junction bases with no gene match: 3. The CDR3 consists of 14 residues. The CDR3 spells CASSTGTGSYEQYF. CDR3 nucleotides: TGCGCCAGCAGCACCGGGACAGGGTCCTACGAGCAGTACTTC.

The V gene is TRBV6-6, the J gene TRBJ1-2, with D unclear. V was trimmed by 10 bases and J by 0 bases, leaving 9 bases between them. Germline V lookup: CDR1 MNHNY, CDR2 SVGAGI (reference sequence). The CDR3 covers 12 residues. The CDR3, as DNA: TGTGCCACCACTCCCTCTAACTATGGCTACACCTTC. It encodes CATTPSNYGYTF.

This sequence joins TRBV7-2 and TRBJ2-1, with TRBD1 as a possible D gene (6 bases). The V and J ends lost 4 bases and 6 bases respectively, with 7 bases between them. Germline V lookup: CDR1 SGHTA, CDR2 FQGNSA. The CDR3 contains 12 residues. CDR3 residues: CASSWTANEQFF. In nucleotides, the CDR3 is TGTGCCAGCAGCTGGACAGCCAATGAGCAGTTCTTC. The full variable domain, completed using reference TRBV7-2 and TRBJ2-1, is GAGVSQSPSNKVTEKGKDVELRCDPISGHTALYWYRQSLGQGLEFLIYFQGNSAPDKSGLPSDRFSAERTGGSVSTLTIQRTQQEDSAVYLCASSWTANEQFFGPGTRLTVL.

The chain joins TRBV14 to TRBJ2-7; D might be TRBD2 (6 bases). This CDR3 is 14 amino acids long. V lost 3 bases, J lost 8 bases, and 17 bases lay in between. Germline CDR1 is SGHDN and CDR2 is FVKESK. Here the CDR3 DNA reads TGTGCCAGCAGCCACCGGGACTCAAGACTTAAGCAGTACTTC. Its translation: CASSHRDSRLKQYF.

Details on this clone: At one of its ends the junction is not consistent with the germline gene, which may arise from a read error. The gene calls are TRBV15 and TRBJ1-1, with D perhaps TRBD1 (5 bases). The CDR3 extends over 17 amino acids. Germline lookup yields CDR1 LNHNV and CDR2 YYDKDF (reference sequence). The CDR3 sequence: CATSGDRATEMNTEAFF. DNA of the CDR3: TGTGCCACCAGCGGAGACAGAGCTACAGAAATGAACACTGAAGCTTTCTTT.

The V call is TRBV15, the J call TRBJ2-4; TRBD2 aligns across 8 bases. V shed 3 bases, J shed 6 bases, and the junction held 7 bases outside the gene matches. CDR3 size: 15 residues. Germline loops: CDR1 LNHNV, CDR2 YYDKDF (reference sequence). CDR3 residues: CATSRQRELVNIQYF. In DNA form, the CDR3 reads TGTGCCACCAGCAGGCAGCGGGAGTTAGTAAACATTCAGTACTTC.

This chain joins TRBV5-5 and TRBJ2-1, with D possibly matching TRBD2 (6 bases). Trimming took off 1 base at V and 6 bases at J, with 14 bases between the two ends. This CDR3 spans 15 amino acids. Germline lookup yields CDR1 SGHKS and CDR2 YYEKEE (reference sequence). The CDR3 reads CASSLRLSGVNEQFF. DNA for the CDR3: TGTGCCAGCAGCTTGAGGCTATCGGGAGTCAATGAGCAGTTCTTC.

The V and J genes are TRBV7-3 and TRBJ1-2; 8 bases are a match to TRBD1. The CDR3 runs 16 residues. From germline, CDR1 is SGHTA and CDR2 FQGTGA. The J segment lost 8 bases and the V segment lost 7 bases, leaving 18 bases of the junction unmatched. CDR3 sequence: CASTPGQGISFGGYTF. CDR3 in DNA: TGTGCCAGCACCCCAGGACAGGGTATTTCCTTTGGGGGCTACACCTTC.

The rearrangement joins TRBV18 to TRBJ2-5; TRBD2 might be the D (5 bases). The V end lost 5 bases, the J end lost 5 bases, and 9 bases lay between the germline ends. CDR1 KGHSH and CDR2 LQKENI come from the germline V gene. CDR3 size: 12 residues. The CDR3: CASSDYRETQYF. In DNA form, the CDR3 reads TGTGCCAGCTCAGACTACCGGGAGACCCAGTACTTC.

The J gene is TRBJ2-1, the V gene TRBV6-5; tentative D call: TRBD2 (6 bases). Trimming shortened V by 3 bases and J by 7 bases, and 13 bases separated the two germline ends. The length of the CDR3 is 14 residues. Germline V gene lookup returns CDR1 MNHEY and CDR2 SVGAGI. Here the CDR3 DNA reads TGTGCCAGCAGTTATTTCGACGGGAGTAATGAGCAGTTCTTC. It translates to CASSYFDGSNEQFF.

The chain is built from TRBV5-6 and TRBJ2-7; TRBD2 might be the D (5 bases). CDR1 SGHDT and CDR2 YYEEEE come from the germline V gene. The CDR3 runs to 15 residues. V was clipped by 1 base and J by 2 bases, with 13 bases between them. The CDR3, as DNA: TGTGCCAGCAGCTTGTTACGGGGAGTACCCTACGAGCAGTACTTC. As protein: CASSLLRGVPYEQYF.

The genes are TRBV1 and TRBJ1-5; the listed D gene, TRBD1, was not tested against the DNA. TRBV1 is described as a pseudogene. The CDR3 is 15 residues long. The CDR3 DNA reads as TGCACCAGCAGCCAAACAGGGAGAAGCAATCAGCCCCAGCATTTT. This encodes CTSSQTGRSNQPQHF.

The chain couples TRBV7-2 to TRBJ2-1; 10 bases agree with TRBD1. After removal of 5 bases from V and 8 bases from J, the junction contained 15 bases not matched to a gene. Germline V CDR1 and CDR2: SGHTA, FQGNSA. The CDR3 runs 17 residues. The CDR3 region is CASSQSGGQGFLDEQFF. DNA for the CDR3: TGTGCCAGCAGCCAAAGCGGGGGACAGGGGTTCTTAGATGAGCAGTTCTTC.

The CDR3 bases are TGTGCCAGCAGCGTAGAGCCCCTTAGCGGTATGGACAATGAGCAGTTCTTC. This gives the protein CASSVEPLSGMDNEQFF. The chain recombines TRBV9 with TRBJ2-1, with D perhaps TRBD2 (6 bases). CDR3 length: 17 amino acids. Trimming took off 0 bases at V and 5 bases at J, with 18 bases between the two ends. The germline CDR1 and CDR2 sequences are SGDLS and YYNGEE.

This chain uses TRBV6-1 with TRBJ2-4; 11 bases line up with TRBD2. The V gene end was trimmed by 4 bases and the J gene end by 9 bases; junction bases not matched to a gene: 8. This CDR3 region has 15 residues. CDR1 MNHNS and CDR2 SASEGT come from the germline V gene. CDR3 DNA sequence: TGTGCCAGCAGTGTTCTAGCGGGGGGTGGGGTCATTCAGTACTTC. Translation: CASSVLAGGGVIQYF.

This clone was observed a handful of times. This sequence joins TRBV18 and TRBJ2-7; the D gene is possibly TRBD2 (6 bases). Per germline, CDR1 KGHSH and CDR2 LQKENI. This CDR3 spans 15 amino acids. Deletions cut 3 bases from V and 2 bases from J, with 14 bases between. CDR3 protein: CASSPLRGTTYEQYF. CDR3 nucleotides: TGTGCCAGCTCACCGTTACGCGGGACCACCTACGAGCAGTACTTC.

The chain uses TRBV18 and TRBJ2-1; TRBD1 is a possible D gene (5 bases). The CDR3 length is 15 residues. Germline CDR1 and CDR2: KGHSH and LQKENI. The V gene lost 3 bases and the J gene lost 8 bases, with 17 bases spanning the gap. CDR3 sequence: CASSPALGVGDEQFF. CDR3 nucleotides: TGTGCCAGCTCACCGGCTTTAGGGGTTGGGGATGAGCAGTTCTTC.

The chain employs TRBV7-3 and TRBJ2-2; TRBD1 matches at 9 bases. This CDR3 has 15 amino acids. Germline CDR1 reads SGHTA; CDR2 reads FQGTGA. Losses at the gene ends were 0 bases for V and 7 bases for J; bases not matched to a gene: 3. Written as DNA, the CDR3 is TGTGCCAGCAGCTTAACGACAGGGGGTGTCGGGGAGCTGTTTTTT. This encodes CASSLTTGGVGELFF.

This clone was observed a handful of times. The rearrangement uses TRBV2 and TRBJ2-3; 9 bases match TRBD1. Unmatched junction bases numbered 5, after V lost 5 bases and J lost 5 bases. Germline CDR1 and CDR2: SNHLY and FYNNEI. CDR3 size: 14 residues. CDR3 DNA: TGTGCCAGCAGTTCACAGGGGGCAGTAGATACGCAGTATTTT. Protein sequence: CASSSQGAVDTQYF.

The chain employs TRBV5-1 and TRBJ2-7; tentative D call: TRBD2 (6 bases). V was pared by 3 bases and J by 5 bases, with 15 bases between. This CDR3 is built from 14 residues. Germline V CDR1 and CDR2: SGHRS, YFSETQ. The CDR3 DNA reads TGCGCCAGCAGCTGGCGGGACGTAGAGAACGAGCAGTACTTC. Translated: CASSWRDVENEQYF.

The rearrangement joins TRBV28 to TRBJ2-1; D is undetermined. The CDR3 sequence is 13 residues long. V was trimmed by 3 bases and J by 6 bases, leaving 9 bases between them. CDR1 and CDR2 from the germline V gene are MDHEN and SYDVKM. This chain's CDR3 is CASSFLEVNEQFF. CDR3 nucleotides: TGTGCCAGCAGTTTTTTAGAGGTCAATGAGCAGTTCTTC.

The chain recombines TRBV19 with TRBJ2-1, with D possibly matching TRBD1 (6 bases). CDR1 and CDR2 from the germline V gene are LNHDA and SQIVND (reference sequence). This CDR3 contains 15 residues. Trimming removed 1 base from V and 3 bases from J, with 10 bases in between. This CDR3 is CASSIVPGHYNEQFF. The CDR3 DNA reads as TGTGCCAGTAGTATAGTCCCGGGACACTACAATGAGCAGTTCTTC.

As concerns this clone: Compared with germline, one end of the junction differs, possibly owing to a read error. The rearrangement links TRBV7-2 to TRBJ2-7; D unclear. CDR3 length: 13 residues. Germline V gene data show CDR1 as SGHTA and CDR2 as FQGNSA. Here the CDR3 reads CASSSQLSDPWHF. CDR3 bases: TGTGCCAGCAGCTCCCAGCTCAGCGACCCATGGCACTTC.

In this sample, this clone turned up many times. The chain joins TRBV6-4 to TRBJ2-7, with D possibly TRBD2 on 5 matching bases. This CDR3 is built from 14 residues. CDR1 and CDR2 (germline): MRHNA, SNTAGT. V gave up 4 bases and J gave up 0 bases, with 10 bases separating them. The CDR3 DNA reads TGTGCCAGCAGTGCCACAGCGGACTCCTACGAGCAGTACTTC. Its protein product is CASSATADSYEQYF.